The clone carrying this T cell receptor beta chain was observed once. Its matching antigen is unknown. The sample comes from a study of cytomegalovirus exposure and HLA in healthy donors. Per the germline V gene, CDR1 is SGHRS and CDR2 is YFSETQ. The CDR3 covers 20 residues. The J segment lost 3 bases and the V segment lost 4 bases, leaving 19 bases of the junction unmatched. Data came from immunoSEQ multiplex PCR; TCRdb stores just in-frame clones and leaves some out. Among tens of thousands of clones listed, 85% were seen once. Study conclusions and caveats: Reports showed the classifier diagnosing cytomegalovirus status with high specificity and sensitivity.

The sample consisted of PBMCs. The sequence was collected from a man aged 18 to 35 in good health and CMV-seropositive. V gene TRBV5-1 combines with J gene TRBJ2-1, with 10 bases lining up with TRBD2. The CDR3 loop is CASSPEGLAGVLRVYNEQFF. Written as DNA, the CDR3 is TGCGCCAGCAGCCCTGAAGGGCTAGCGGGAGTTCTGCGAGTCTACAATGAGCAGTTCTTC.